The 17 T cell receptor beta chains in this list originate from one sample, sequenced in a study of beta chain features in type 1 diabetes. Sequenced material consisted of expressed TCRB transcripts (all of the isolated RNA was reverse transcribed). Method: immunoSEQ multiplex PCR; TCRdb's copy keeps in-frame clones and lacks some. The data contain under 250,000 clones, around 9.9% of them singletons. The specimen was central memory CD4+ T cells from blood. These receptors all stem from a man aged 18 to 30 in good health.

The chain links TRBV7-9 to TRBJ2-1; no definite D call. CDR1 is SEHNR, CDR2 FQNEAQ, per germline (reference sequence). Trimming took off 1 base at V and 4 bases at J, with 5 bases between the two ends. The CDR3 covers 13 residues. CDR3 protein: CASSLGLYNEQFF. The CDR3 bases are TGTGCCAGCAGCTTAGGTCTATACAATGAGCAGTTCTTC.

The chain links TRBV6-5 to TRBJ2-5; 11 bases match TRBD1. This CDR3 has 15 amino acids. Germline CDR1 MNHEY, CDR2 SVGAGI. The ends lost 6 bases at V and 2 bases at J; junction bases unmatched: 5. CDR3 nucleotides: TGTGCCAGCAGCCCATGGGACAGGGGGCAAGAGACCCAGTACTTC. This translates into CASSPWDRGQETQYF.

The V call is TRBV19, the J call TRBJ2-1, with TRBD1 matching 7 bases. Trimming cost V 2 bases and J 3 bases; bases outside gene matches: 4. CDR1 is LNHDA, CDR2 SQIVND, per germline (reference sequence). The CDR3 contains 15 residues. The CDR3 reads CASSIQQGSYNEQFF. The DNA for the CDR3 is TGTGCCAGTAGTATACAACAGGGGAGCTACAATGAGCAGTTCTTC.

This clone occurred a few times. The V and J genes are TRBV28 and TRBJ1-5, with 7 bases aligning to TRBD1. After removal of 7 bases from V and 5 bases from J, the junction contained 8 bases not matched to a gene. Germline V gene sequence: CDR1 MDHEN, CDR2 SYDVKM. The CDR3 runs to 14 residues. CDR3 DNA: TGTGCCAGCATGCTGACAGGGACCTATCAGCCCCAGCATTTT. It specifies CASMLTGTYQPQHF. Supplemented by reference TRBV28 and TRBJ1-5, the full variable domain reads DVKVTQSSRYLVKRTGEKVFLECVQDMDHENMFWYRQDPGLGLRLIYFSYDVKMKEKGDIPEGYSVSREKKERFSLILESASTNQTSMYLCASMLTGTYQPQHFGDGTRLSIL.

This clone occurred a few times. The rearrangement uses TRBV29-1 and TRBJ1-2; the match to TRBD1 covers 7 bases. J was trimmed by 1 base and V by 6 bases; bases with no gene match: 8. From germline, CDR1 is SQVTM and CDR2 ANQGSEA. The CDR3 spans 14 residues. DNA of the CDR3: TGCAGCGTCTTTTCCGGGACAGTTAACTATGGCTACACCTTC. Its translation is CSVFSGTVNYGYTF.

V gene TRBV18 combines with J gene TRBJ2-7, with 8 bases identical to TRBD2. Losses at the gene ends were 8 bases for V and 4 bases for J; bases not matched to a gene: 7. There are 13 residues in the CDR3. Germline V CDR1 and CDR2: KGHSH, LQKENI. The CDR3 DNA reads TGTGCCAGCACCAGGGAGCGGGAGTACGAGCAGTACTTC. This codes for CASTREREYEQYF. The complete variable domain, with remaining parts taken from reference TRBV18 and TRBJ2-7, reads NAGVMQNPRHLVRRRGQEARLRCSPMKGHSHVYWYRQLPEEGLKFMVYLQKENIIDESGMPKERFSAEFPKEGPSILRIQQVVRGDSAAYFCASTREREYEQYFGPGTRLTVT.

The rearrangement uses TRBV25-1 and TRBJ2-1; D may be TRBD1 (6 bases). V shed 2 bases and J shed 7 bases, with 18 bases lying between them. The CDR3 sequence is 16 residues long. Germline loops: CDR1 MGHDK, CDR2 SYGVNS. CDR3 protein: CASSETRGQMENEQFF. DNA for the CDR3: TGTGCCAGCAGTGAAACCCGGGGACAAATGGAGAATGAGCAGTTCTTC.

Only a few counts were recorded for this clone. CDR3: CASSDTAKVYEQYF. In DNA form, the CDR3 reads TGTGCCAGCAGTGACACGGCGAAGGTATACGAGCAGTACTTC. V and J are TRBV25-1 and TRBJ2-7, with D uncertain. Germline CDR1 reads MGHDK; CDR2 reads SYGVNS. CDR3 length: 14 residues. The germline V and J ends were trimmed by 3 bases and 4 bases, with 13 bases remaining between them.

This clone has a handful of counts. This sequence joins TRBV6-5 and TRBJ2-6; D gene unclear. Trimming removed 6 bases at V and 5 bases at J, with 8 bases between. The V gene's germline CDR1 is MNHEY and CDR2 SVGAGI. The CDR3 runs 13 residues. CDR3 DNA sequence: TGTGCCAGCAGCTTTGACAGGGCCAACGTCCTGACTTTC. It yields the protein CASSFDRANVLTF.

In this sample, this clone turned up many times. The gene calls are TRBV2 and TRBJ2-5; D may be TRBD1 or TRBD2 (5 bases each). V was trimmed by 10 bases and J by 2 bases, leaving 11 bases between them. Germline CDR1 and CDR2: SNHLY and FYNNEI. The CDR3 consists of 12 residues. The CDR3: CATARGQETQYF. Here the CDR3 DNA reads TGTGCCACGGCGAGGGGACAAGAGACCCAGTACTTC.

The table lists this clone with a few counts. The chain joins TRBV25-1 to TRBJ1-1; possible D gene TRBD1, 5 bases. Trimming shortened V by 6 bases and J by 0 bases, and 8 bases separated the two germline ends. Per the germline V gene, CDR1 is MGHDK and CDR2 is SYGVNS. The CDR3 consists of 13 residues. In DNA, the CDR3 is TGTGCCAGCAGGACAGATTTGAACACTGAAGCTTTCTTT. This translates into CASRTDLNTEAFF. The variable domain in full, with the rest retrieved from reference TRBV25-1 and TRBJ1-1, is EADIYQTPRYLVIGTGKKITLECSQTMGHDKMYWYQQDPGMELHLIHYSYGVNSTEKGDLSSESTVSRIRTEHFPLTLESARPSHTSQYLCASRTDLNTEAFFGQGTRLTVV.

The gene calls are TRBV29-1 and TRBJ2-7, with D possibly being TRBD2 (7 bases). The CDR3 covers 16 residues. CDR1 SQVTM and CDR2 ANQGSEA come from the germline V gene. The V and J ends lost 0 bases and 0 bases respectively, with 15 bases between them. CDR3 sequence: CSVEDQRDIRSYEQYF. The CDR3 region has the DNA TGCAGCGTTGAAGATCAGCGGGACATACGCTCCTACGAGCAGTACTTC.

This clone was observed a few times. The gene calls are TRBV6-5 and TRBJ2-3; the D is unclear. V was cut by 5 bases and J by 2 bases, with 11 bases left in between. Germline CDR1 and CDR2: MNHEY and SVGAGI. This CDR3 has 14 amino acids. The CDR3 sequence: CASSRETFTDTQYF. DNA for the CDR3: TGTGCCAGCAGTCGAGAGACCTTCACAGATACGCAGTATTTT.

J is TRBJ1-1 and V is TRBV7-9; possibly TRBD1 for D (5 bases). Trimming shortened V by 1 base and J by 1 base, and 16 bases separated the two germline ends. The germline gives CDR1 SEHNR, CDR2 FQNEAQ (reference sequence). The CDR3 is 17 amino acids. CDR3 nucleotides: TGTGCCAGCAGCTTAGATAGCATCAGGGCCCAGAACACTGAAGCTTTCTTT. Encoded protein: CASSLDSIRAQNTEAFF.

This chain links TRBV19 with TRBJ1-2, with TRBD1 as a possible D gene (5 bases). In germline, CDR1 is LNHDA, CDR2 SQIVND (reference sequence). CDR3 size: 15 residues. V was trimmed by 6 bases and J by 0 bases, leaving 14 bases between them. CDR3 nucleotides: TGTGCCAGTAGACCCGCCGGGACGGCTAACTATGGCTACACCTTC. It yields the protein CASRPAGTANYGYTF.

This clone was detected a few times. The chain has TRBV30 and TRBJ2-3, with D perhaps TRBD2 (5 bases). CDR1 and CDR2 (germline): GTSNPN, SVGIG (reference sequence). The CDR3 loop spans 11 amino acids. V shed 4 bases and J shed 6 bases, with 8 bases lying between them. CDR3 coding DNA: TGTGCCTGGACGACTACGGATACGCAGTATTTT. This encodes CAWTTTDTQYF.

This clone was counted between two and nine times. The rearrangement uses TRBV7-2 and TRBJ1-5, with 8 bases identical to TRBD1. After removal of 4 bases from V and 3 bases from J, the junction contained 5 bases not matched to a gene. Per the germline V gene, CDR1 is SGHTA and CDR2 is FQGNSA. The CDR3 spans 15 residues. The CDR3 bases are TGTGCCAGCAGCTCGGACAGGGCGGCCAATCAGCCCCAGCATTTT. This gives the protein CASSSDRAANQPQHF.